This TCR beta chain was found in a study of CD8 T cells in ankylosing spondylitis. Findings of the study overall: Existing reports had already noted some motif variants in reactive arthritis synovial fluid and blood. Matched ankylosing spondylitis synovial fluid reportedly contained a significantly enriched population of disease-linked clones. Seemingly characteristic of ankylosing spondylitis blood was a TCR beta motif consisting of 7 or 8 highly homologous variants.

The authors made TCR beta libraries by quantitative 5'-RACE with molecular barcodes. MiXCR, applied by TCRdb to the 5' RACE reads, yields one record per CDR3 protein. The sample has around 440,000 distinct CDR3 sequences; approximately 17% are singletons. This clonotype was counted only a few times. Its antigen remains unidentified. The CDR3 totals 14 residues. Germline V CDR1 and CDR2: MNHEY, SVGAGI. The V end was cut by 7 bases, the J end by 4 bases, with 16 bases between. Sequenced input: blood, either unsorted or a sorted T cell fraction (not recorded which). The chain links TRBV6-5 to TRBJ1-2, with a weak D call TRBD1 (5 bases). The sequence was collected from a male donor with ankylosing spondylitis. CDR3 in amino acids: CASTLTTGIYGYTF. CDR3 coding DNA: TGTGCCAGCACGCTTACCACAGGAATCTATGGCTACACCTTC.